The entry below describes one T cell receptor (beta chain). In the original analysis: Reference gene primer amplification gave estimated nucleated cell counts. The method was immunoSEQ multiplex PCR; TCRdb's version includes in-frame clones alone and lacks a portion of them. V and J calls plus clone size are reproduced from that table; the DNA served to infer D and trimming. Here the sample spans just under 80,000 clones, around 84% being singletons. These data come from a study of blood T cell repertoires in COVID-19. About the research overall: The study drew acute and convalescent COVID-19 samples from the United States, Italy and Spain.

V shed 9 bases and J 6 bases; nucleotides not matched to a gene: 11. CDR1 and CDR2 from the germline V gene are SGHRS and YFSETQ. The CDR3 is 14 residues long. Sequencing used peripheral blood. This clonotype was sampled from a human donor in a cohort sampled during active COVID-19. The V and J genes are TRBV5-1 and TRBJ2-3; 9 bases align to TRBD1. The chain's CDR3 is CAIPLDRGLDTQYF. The CDR3 region has the DNA TGCGCCATCCCCCTGGACAGGGGCCTGGATACGCAGTATTTT. Full variable domain (rest looked up from reference TRBV5-1 and TRBJ2-3): KAGVTQTPRYLIKTRGQQVTLSCSPISGHRSVSWYQQTPGQGLQFLFEYFSETQRNKGNFPGRFSGRQFSNSRSEMNVSTLELGDSALYLCAIPLDRGLDTQYFGPGTRLTVL.